This T cell receptor (beta chain) was observed in a study of blood T cell repertoires in COVID-19. Whole-study context: Samples of COVID-19 (acute and convalescent) were obtained from the United States, Italy and Spain.

Original analysis: Using reference gene primer amplification, nucleated cell counts were estimated. The assay was immunoSEQ multiplex PCR, and TCRdb's table has in-frame clones only and misses some. The V and J calls and clone size are taken from that table; D and trimming were inferred from the DNA. The data contain about 260,000 clones, around nine tenths of them singletons. The CDR3 loop spans 15 amino acids. Germline V gene data show CDR1 as KGHSH and CDR2 as LQKENI. As to this clone: At one end the junction does not follow the germline gene, possibly because of a read error. Other DNA sequences within the sample encode an identical CDR3.

The chain combines TRBV18 with TRBJ1-2; tentative D call: TRBD1 (5 bases). The TCR originated in a woman in her 70s with COVID-19, enrolled during active disease. The sample consisted of peripheral blood. As DNA, the CDR3 is TGTGCCAGCTCGCCACCGGGACTCCGGAACTATGGCTACACCTTC. It encodes CASSPPGLRNYGYTF.